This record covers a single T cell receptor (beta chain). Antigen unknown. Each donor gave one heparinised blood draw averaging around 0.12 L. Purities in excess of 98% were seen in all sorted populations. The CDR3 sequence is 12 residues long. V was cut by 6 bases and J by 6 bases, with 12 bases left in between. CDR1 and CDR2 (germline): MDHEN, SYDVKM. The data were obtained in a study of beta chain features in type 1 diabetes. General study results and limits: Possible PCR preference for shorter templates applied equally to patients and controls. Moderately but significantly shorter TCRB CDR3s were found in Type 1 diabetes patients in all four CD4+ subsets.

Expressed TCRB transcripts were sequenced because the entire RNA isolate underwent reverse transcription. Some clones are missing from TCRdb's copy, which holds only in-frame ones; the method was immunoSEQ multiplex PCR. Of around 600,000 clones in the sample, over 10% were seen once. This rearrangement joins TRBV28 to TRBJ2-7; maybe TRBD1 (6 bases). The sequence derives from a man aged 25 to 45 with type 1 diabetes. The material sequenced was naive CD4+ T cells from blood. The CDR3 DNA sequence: TGTGCCAGCAGCAACAACAGGGTCGAGCAGTACTTC. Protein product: CASSNNRVEQYF.